This T cell receptor (beta chain) was observed in a study of shared clonotypes between healthy human individuals. Study-level findings and limits: It was the non-shared clonotypes that had lower generation probabilities than clonotypes shared by all four donors. A small donor pool kept down the genetic and exposure-history diversity that was represented. Blood was the sole source, and tissue repertoires probably differ.

This clone was seen many times. What it recognizes is unknown. This specimen includes other DNA sequences encoding the same CDR3. Produced via immunoSEQ multiplex PCR; TCRdb's table is partial and in-frame only. The sample carries over 700,000 clones, over 60% recorded once. The sequenced sample was memory CD4+ T cells sorted from blood. The subset: CD45RA-negative fraction. This clonotype was obtained from a woman aged 30 to 39 in good health.

The CDR3 nucleotides read TGCGCCAGCAGCCTAAGTAGCGGCTCCTACAATGAGCAGTTCTTC. Translated, it gives CASSLSSGSYNEQFF. This chain links TRBV5-1 with TRBJ2-1; a possible D gene is TRBD2 (6 bases). CDR3 size: 15 residues. The germline gives CDR1 SGHRS, CDR2 YFSETQ. Trimming left V 4 bases short and J 0 bases short, with 11 bases between. The entire variable domain, with the rest obtained from reference TRBV5-1 and TRBJ2-1, is as follows: KAGVTQTPRYLIKTRGQQVTLSCSPISGHRSVSWYQQTPGQGLQFLFEYFSETQRNKGNFPGRFSGRQFSNSRSEMNVSTLELGDSALYLCASSLSSGSYNEQFFGPGTRLTVL.